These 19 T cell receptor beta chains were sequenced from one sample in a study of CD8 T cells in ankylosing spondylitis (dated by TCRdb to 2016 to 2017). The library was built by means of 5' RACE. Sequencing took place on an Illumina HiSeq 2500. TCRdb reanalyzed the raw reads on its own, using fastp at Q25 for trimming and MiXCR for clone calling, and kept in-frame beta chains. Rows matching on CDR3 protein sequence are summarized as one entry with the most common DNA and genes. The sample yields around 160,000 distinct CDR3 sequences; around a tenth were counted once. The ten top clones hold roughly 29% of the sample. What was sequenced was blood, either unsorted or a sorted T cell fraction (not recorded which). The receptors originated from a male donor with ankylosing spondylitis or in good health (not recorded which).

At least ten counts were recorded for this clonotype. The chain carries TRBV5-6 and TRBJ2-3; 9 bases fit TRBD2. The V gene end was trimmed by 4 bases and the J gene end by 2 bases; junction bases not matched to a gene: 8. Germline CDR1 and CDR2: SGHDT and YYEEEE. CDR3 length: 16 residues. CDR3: CASSRRLAENTDTQYF. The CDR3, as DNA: TGTGCCAGCAGCCGGAGACTAGCGGAGAACACAGATACGCAGTATTTT.

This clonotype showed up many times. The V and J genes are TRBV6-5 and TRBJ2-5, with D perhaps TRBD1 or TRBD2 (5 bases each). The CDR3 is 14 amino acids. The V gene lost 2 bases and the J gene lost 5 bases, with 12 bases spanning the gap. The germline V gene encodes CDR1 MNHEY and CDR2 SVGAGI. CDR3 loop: CASSYGPWGETQYF. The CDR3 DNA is TGTGCCAGCAGTTACGGTCCTTGGGGGGAGACCCAGTACTTC.

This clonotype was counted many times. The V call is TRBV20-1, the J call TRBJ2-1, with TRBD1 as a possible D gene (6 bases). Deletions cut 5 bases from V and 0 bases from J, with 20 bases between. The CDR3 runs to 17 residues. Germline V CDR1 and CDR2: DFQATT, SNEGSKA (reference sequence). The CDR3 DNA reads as TGCAGTGCTTCGAACCTAAACAGGGCAAGCTCCTACAATGAGCAGTTCTTC. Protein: CSASNLNRASSYNEQFF.

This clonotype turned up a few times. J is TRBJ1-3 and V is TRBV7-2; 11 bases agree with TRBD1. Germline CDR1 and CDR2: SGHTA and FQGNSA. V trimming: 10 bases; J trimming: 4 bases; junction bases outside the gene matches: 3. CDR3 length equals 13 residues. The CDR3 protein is CATRTGGGNTIYF. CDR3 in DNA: TGTGCCACTAGGACAGGGGGCGGAAACACCATATATTTT. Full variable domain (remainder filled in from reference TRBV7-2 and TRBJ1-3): GAGVSQSPSNKVTEKGKDVELRCDPISGHTALYWYRQSLGQGLEFLIYFQGNSAPDKSGLPSDRFSAERTGGSVSTLTIQRTQQEDSAVYLCATRTGGGNTIYFGEGSWLTVV.

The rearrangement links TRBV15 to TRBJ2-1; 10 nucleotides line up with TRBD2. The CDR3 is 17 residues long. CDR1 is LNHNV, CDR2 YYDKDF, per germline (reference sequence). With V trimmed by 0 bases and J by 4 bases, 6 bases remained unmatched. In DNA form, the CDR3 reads TGTGCCACCAGCAGAGATCCGGCTAGCGGGGGTTACAATGAGCAGTTCTTC. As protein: CATSRDPASGGYNEQFF.

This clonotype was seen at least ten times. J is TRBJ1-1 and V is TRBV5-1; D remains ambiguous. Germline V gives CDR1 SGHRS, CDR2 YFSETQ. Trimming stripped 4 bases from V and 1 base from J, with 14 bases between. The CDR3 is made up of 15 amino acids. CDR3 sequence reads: CASSEDPSGNTEAFF. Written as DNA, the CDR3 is TGCGCCAGCAGCGAGGACCCTAGCGGGAACACTGAAGCTTTCTTT.

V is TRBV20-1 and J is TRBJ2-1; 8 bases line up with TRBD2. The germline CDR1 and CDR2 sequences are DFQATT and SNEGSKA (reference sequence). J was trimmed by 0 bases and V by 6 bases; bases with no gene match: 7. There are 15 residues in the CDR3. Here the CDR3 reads CSAPGSGSSYNEQFF. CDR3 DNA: TGCAGTGCCCCCGGGAGCGGGAGCTCCTACAATGAGCAGTTCTTC.

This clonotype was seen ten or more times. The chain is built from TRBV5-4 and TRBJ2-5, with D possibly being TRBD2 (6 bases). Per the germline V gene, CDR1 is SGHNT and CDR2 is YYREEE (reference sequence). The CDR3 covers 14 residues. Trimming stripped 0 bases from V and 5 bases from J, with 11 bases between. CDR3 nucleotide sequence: TGTGCCAGCAGCTTGGAACGGAGGGACGAGACCCAGTACTTC. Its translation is CASSLERRDETQYF.

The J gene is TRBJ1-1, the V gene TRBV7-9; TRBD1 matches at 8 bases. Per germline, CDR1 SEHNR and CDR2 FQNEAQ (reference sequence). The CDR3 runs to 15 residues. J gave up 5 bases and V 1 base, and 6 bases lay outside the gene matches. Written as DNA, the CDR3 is TGTGCCAGCAGCTTAGAACAGGGGGTCGGTACTGAAGCTTTCTTT. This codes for CASSLEQGVGTEAFF.

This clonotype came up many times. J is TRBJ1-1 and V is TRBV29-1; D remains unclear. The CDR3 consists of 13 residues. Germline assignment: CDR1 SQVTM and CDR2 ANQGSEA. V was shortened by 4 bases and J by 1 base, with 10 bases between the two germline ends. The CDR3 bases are TGCAGCGTTGCCCGGGAGCAGAACACTGAAGCTTTCTTT. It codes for CSVAREQNTEAFF. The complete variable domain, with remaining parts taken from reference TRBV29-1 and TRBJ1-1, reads SAVISQKPSRDICQRGTSLTIQCQVDSQVTMMFWYRQQPGQSLTLIATANQGSEATYESGFVIDKFPISRPNLTFSTLTVSNMSPEDSSIYLCSVAREQNTEAFFGQGTRLTVV.

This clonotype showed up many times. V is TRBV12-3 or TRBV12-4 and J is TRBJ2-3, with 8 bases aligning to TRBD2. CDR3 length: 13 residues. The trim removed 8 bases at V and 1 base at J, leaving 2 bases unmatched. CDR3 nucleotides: TGTGCCAGCTTCGGGGGGGGCACAGATACGCAGTATTTT. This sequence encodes CASFGGGTDTQYF.

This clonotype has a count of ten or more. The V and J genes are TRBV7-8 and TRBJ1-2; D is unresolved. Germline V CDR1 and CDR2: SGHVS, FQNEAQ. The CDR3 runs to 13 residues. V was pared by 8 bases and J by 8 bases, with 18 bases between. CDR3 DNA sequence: TGTGCCAGCCTTGCCAACCCGGGAGGCGGCTACACCTTC. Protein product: CASLANPGGGYTF.

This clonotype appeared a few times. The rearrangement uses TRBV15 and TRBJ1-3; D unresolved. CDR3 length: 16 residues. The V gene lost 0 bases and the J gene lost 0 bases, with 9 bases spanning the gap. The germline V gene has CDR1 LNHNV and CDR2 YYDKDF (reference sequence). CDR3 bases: TGTGCCACCAGCAGAGAGGCGCCGAGCTCTGGAAACACCATATATTTT. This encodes CATSREAPSSGNTIYF.

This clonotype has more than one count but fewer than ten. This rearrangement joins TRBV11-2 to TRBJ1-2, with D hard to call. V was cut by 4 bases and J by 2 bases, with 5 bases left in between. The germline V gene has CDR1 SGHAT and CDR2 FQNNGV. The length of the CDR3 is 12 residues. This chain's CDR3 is CASSYRNYGYTF. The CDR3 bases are TGTGCCAGCAGCTATCGGAACTATGGCTACACCTTC.

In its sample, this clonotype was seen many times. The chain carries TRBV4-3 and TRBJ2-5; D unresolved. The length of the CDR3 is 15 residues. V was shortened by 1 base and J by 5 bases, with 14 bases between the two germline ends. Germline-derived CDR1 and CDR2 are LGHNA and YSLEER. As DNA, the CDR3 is TGCGCCAGCAGCCAAGCCGAGGAAAGGTCTGAGACCCAGTACTTC. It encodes CASSQAEERSETQYF.

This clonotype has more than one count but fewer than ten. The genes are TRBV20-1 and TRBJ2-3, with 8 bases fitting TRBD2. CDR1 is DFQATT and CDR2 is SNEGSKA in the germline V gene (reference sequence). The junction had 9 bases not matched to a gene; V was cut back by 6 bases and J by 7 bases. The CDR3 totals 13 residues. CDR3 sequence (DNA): TGCAGTGCCAGGTTCAGCGGGGGCAATACGCAGTATTTT. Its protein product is CSARFSGGNTQYF.

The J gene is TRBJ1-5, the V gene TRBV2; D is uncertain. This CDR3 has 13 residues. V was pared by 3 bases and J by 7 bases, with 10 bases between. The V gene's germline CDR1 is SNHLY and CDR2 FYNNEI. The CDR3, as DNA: TGTGCCAGCAGTGACAGTCTAGGCCAGCCCCAGCATTTT. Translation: CASSDSLGQPQHF.

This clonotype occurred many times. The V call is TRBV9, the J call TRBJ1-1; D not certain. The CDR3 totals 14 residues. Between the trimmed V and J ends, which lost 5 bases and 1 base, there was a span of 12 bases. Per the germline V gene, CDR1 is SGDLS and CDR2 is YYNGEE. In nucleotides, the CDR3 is TGTGCCAGCAGGCGAGAGGTCCCGAACACTGAAGCTTTCTTT. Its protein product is CASRREVPNTEAFF. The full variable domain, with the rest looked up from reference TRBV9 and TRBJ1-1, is DSGVTQTPKHLITATGQRVTLRCSPRSGDLSVYWYQQSLDQGLQFLIQYYNGEERAKGNILERFSAQQFPDLHSELNLSSLELGDSALYFCASRREVPNTEAFFGQGTRLTVV.

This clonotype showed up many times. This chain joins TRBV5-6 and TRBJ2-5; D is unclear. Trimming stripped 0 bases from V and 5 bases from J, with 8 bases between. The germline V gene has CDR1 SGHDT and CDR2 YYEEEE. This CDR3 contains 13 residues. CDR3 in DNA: TGTGCCAGCAGCTTGGCCAGAAGGGAGACCCAGTACTTC. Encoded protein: CASSLARRETQYF.